A selection of T cell receptor beta chains follows, all from one sample in a study of blood T cell repertoires in COVID-19. The data were produced by immunoSEQ multiplex PCR, yet TCRdb's version contains in-frame clones alone and is incomplete. The sample lists approximately 200,000 clones, just under 90% occurring once. Sequencing was carried out using peripheral blood. The receptors shown here come from a man aged 55 to 70 who had recovered from COVID-19. Each CDR3 is given with its conserved first and last residue. The order of the fields is clone size, J gene, V gene, D gene, CDR3 DNA, CDR3 protein. D genes are given only for firm matches. For some rows the clone size is stated as once, few or many, or as a class when expanded; others skip it.

>.|TRBJ1-5|TRBV7-3|.
TGTGCCAGCGGGCCGGGCAGGGGTCAGCCCCAGCATTTT
CASGPGRGQPQHF
>.|TRBJ1-1|TRBV3-1/TRBV3-2|.
TGTGCCAGCAGCCAACTAGGAGTGAACACTGAAGCTTTCTTT
CASSQLGVNTEAFF
>.|TRBJ2-5|TRBV5-1|.
TGCGCCAGCAGCAATGGTGGGGGCCAGGGGGAGACCCAGTACTTC
CASSNGGGQGETQYF
>.|TRBJ2-7|TRBV5-1|.
TGCGCCAGCAGCTTGGAGGGAAGCGGGTACGAGCAGTACTTC
CASSLEGSGYEQYF
>.|TRBJ1-4|TRBV20-1|.
TGCAGTGCTAGATCCGATGAAAAACTGTTTTTT
CSARSDEKLFF
>.|TRBJ2-1|TRBV5-1|TRBD2
TGCGCCAGCAGCTTGAGCCTAGCGGGAGCCAATGAGCAGTTCTTC
CASSLSLAGANEQFF
>.|TRBJ2-1|TRBV7-9|TRBD1
TGTGCCAGCAGCTCACAGGGGACGACGGGGAATGAGCAGTTCTTC
CASSSQGTTGNEQFF
>.|TRBJ1-1|TRBV28|TRBD1
TGTGCCAGCAGTCTACCGGGACAGGGGAGGAGGCCTTTCTTT
CASSLPGQGRRPFF
>.|TRBJ1-1|TRBV9|.
TGTGCCAGCAGCGTAAGTTCCCAGGGTATGACTGAAGCTTTCTTT
CASSVSSQGMTEAFF
>.|TRBJ2-6|TRBV5-4|.
TGTGCCAGCAGGCCTCCGGGACAACTCTCTGGGGCCAACGTCCTGACTTTC
CASRPPGQLSGANVLTF
>.|TRBJ1-1|TRBV19|.
TGTGCCAGTAGTCTCGGGAACTTGGGGAACACTGAAGCTTTCTTT
CASSLGNLGNTEAFF
>.|TRBJ2-7|TRBV27|.
TGTGCCAGCAGACCCGGGACAACCACCTACGAGCAGTACTTC
CASRPGTTTYEQYF
>.|TRBJ1-2|TRBV24-1|.
TGTGCCACCAGTGATCCCTGGAGTGGCTACACCTTC
CATSDPWSGYTF
>.|TRBJ2-5|TRBV28|.
TGTGCCACCTCCTCCGGGACTCCTAAAAGGGGCCAGTACTTC
CATSSGTPKRGQYF
>.|TRBJ1-6|TRBV9|.
TGTGCCAGCAGCGTAGGTCCGAGCTCCTATAATTCACCCCTCCACTTT
CASSVGPSSYNSPLHF
>.|TRBJ2-7|TRBV11-2|TRBD1
TGTGCCAGCAGCCAAGGACAGGTCGACGAGCAGTACTTC
CASSQGQVDEQYF
>.|TRBJ2-1|TRBV19|.
TGTGCCAGTACCCTAGGTAGCGTTTACAATGAGCAGTTCTTC
CASTLGSVYNEQFF
>few|TRBJ1-2|TRBV19|TRBD1
TGTGCCAGTAGCACTGACAGGGATGGGGACTATGGCTACACCTTC
CASSTDRDGDYGYTF
>.|TRBJ1-2|TRBV11-3|TRBD1
TGTGCCAGCAGCGACAGGGCCCTTGGTGGCTACACCTTC
CASSDRALGGYTF
>.|TRBJ2-7|TRBV2|TRBD2
TGTGCCAGCAGTGAACCGGGACTAGCGGGACCCTCCTACGAGCAGTACTTC
CASSEPGLAGPSYEQYF
>few|TRBJ1-2|TRBV5-1|TRBD1
TGCGCCAGCAGCTCACCGGGACAGCGCTATGGCTACACCTTC
CASSSPGQRYGYTF
>.|TRBJ1-4|TRBV29-1|.
TGCAGCGTTGGGCAGGCAACTAATGAAAAACTGTTTTTT
CSVGQATNEKLFF
>few|TRBJ1-5|TRBV19|TRBD1
TGTGCCAGTAGCCGACAGGGGAATCAGCCCCAGCATTTT
CASSRQGNQPQHF
>.|TRBJ2-1|TRBV10-3|TRBD2
TGTGCCATCAGTATGACTAGCGGGGGGGTTTACAATGAGCAGTTCTTC
CAISMTSGGVYNEQFF
>.|TRBJ2-3|TRBV7-2|TRBD2
TGTGCCAGCAGCCCTACTAGCGGGGGGGCCGGAAGAAATACGCAGTATTTT
CASSPTSGGAGRNTQYF
>.|TRBJ2-2|TRBV5-1|.
TGCGCCAGCAGCTTGTATGCCAGGGAGAACACCGGGGAGCTGTTTTTT
CASSLYARENTGELFF
>.|TRBJ1-1|TRBV27|.
TGTGCCAGCAGTTTGGAGGGGAACACTGAAGCTTTCTTT
CASSLEGNTEAFF
>many|TRBJ1-2|TRBV30|.
TGTGCCTGGAGTGTAACGGGGATGGCTAACTATGGCTACACCTTC
CAWSVTGMANYGYTF
>once|TRBJ1-1|TRBV28|TRBD1
TGTGCCAGCAGGACAGGGGGTAGGGCTGAAGCTTTCTTT
CASRTGGRAEAFF
>.|TRBJ1-5|TRBV3-1/TRBV3-2|TRBD1
TGTGCCAGCAGTCCAGACAGGGCCCCTGGGAATCAGCCCCAGCATTTT
CASSPDRAPGNQPQHF
>.|TRBJ2-3|TRBV27|TRBD2
TGTGCCAGCGGGCTAGCGGGAGTGAGGGGCACAGATACGCAGTATTTT
CASGLAGVRGTDTQYF
>.|TRBJ2-6|TRBV19|TRBD1
TGTGCCAGTAGTCCGACAGGGGTAGGCCTCTCTGGGGCCAACGTCCTGACTTTC
CASSPTGVGLSGANVLTF
>.|TRBJ2-1|TRBV5-4|TRBD2
TGTGCCAGCAGCCTGACTAGCGGGACCCACAATGAGCAGTTCTTC
CASSLTSGTHNEQFF
>.|TRBJ1-2|TRBV28|.
TGTGCCAGCAGTCCTATAATGATCGGAGGTAGGCATGGCTACACCTTC
CASSPIMIGGRHGYTF
>once|TRBJ2-2|TRBV9|.
TGTGCCAGCAGCGTAGGAGGATACGGGGAGCTGTTTTTT
CASSVGGYGELFF
>.|TRBJ2-3|TRBV28|TRBD1
TGTGCCAGCAGCATCCCCGACAGGGTAACAGATACGCAGTATTTT
CASSIPDRVTDTQYF
>.|TRBJ2-6|TRBV3-1/TRBV3-2|.
TGTGCCAGCAGCCGGCGGGGATCTTCTGGGGCCAACGTCCTGACTTTC
CASSRRGSSGANVLTF
>.|TRBJ2-1|TRBV25-1|TRBD2
TGTGCCAGCAGTCCCTCAGCGGGGGGGCCCAATGAGCAGTTCTTC
CASSPSAGGPNEQFF